The rows below give T cell receptor beta chains drawn from one sample of a study of T cell responses to AZD1222 COVID-19 vaccine. TCRdb's copy holds only in-frame clones and misses some; the assay was immunoSEQ multiplex PCR. The repertoire consists of about 140,000 clones, with roughly 90% occurring once and the leading ten covering more than 5.5%. The sample in question was peripheral blood, obtained on day 0 of AZD1222 vaccination. Receptors originate from an adult in good health. CDR3s include the opening cysteine and the closing phenylalanine or tryptophan. A D gene is named only where the DNA matches it firmly. The size entry is marked missing in some rows and otherwise reads once, few, many or a size class.

TRBJ2-7	TRBV28	NA	NA	12	CASAGDRREQYF	TGTGCGTCGGCGGGTGATCGGCGCGAGCAGTACTTC
TRBJ1-3	TRBV19	NA	NA	17	CASSIPDSWGSGNTIYF	TGTGCCAGTAGTATCCCGGACTCCTGGGGATCTGGAAACACCATATATTTT
TRBJ1-5	TRBV27	NA	TRBD1	14	CASSLRGRNQPQHF	TGTGCCAGCAGCCTAAGGGGGCGCAATCAGCCCCAGCATTTT
TRBJ1-1	TRBV4-3	NA	TRBD1	17	CASSQSHSRGGNTEAFF	TGCGCCAGCAGCCAATCCCACTCCAGGGGGGGGAACACTGAAGCTTTCTTT
TRBJ1-4	TRBV3-1/TRBV3-2	NA	NA	16	CASSQEWGGDAEKLFF	TGTGCCAGCAGCCAAGAGTGGGGAGGGGATGCTGAAAAACTGTTTTTT
TRBJ2-1	TRBV25-1	NA	NA	16	CASTVPGTAGGGEQFF	TGTGCCAGCACGGTACCAGGGACGGCTGGGGGAGGTGAGCAGTTCTTC
TRBJ2-2	TRBV27	NA	TRBD2	15	CASNLAGGRTGELFF	TGTGCCAGCAACCTAGCGGGAGGTCGGACCGGGGAGCTGTTTTTT
TRBJ1-5	TRBV27	NA	TRBD1	16	CASSLYWTGGNQPQHF	TGTGCCAGCAGTTTATATTGGACAGGGGGAAATCAGCCCCAGCATTTT
TRBJ1-2	TRBV7-9	NA	TRBD1	14	CASMSTGGGYGYTF	TGTGCCAGCATGTCTACAGGGGGTGGCTATGGCTACACCTTC
TRBJ1-1	TRBV5-6	NA	NA	14	CASSRDPMNTEAFF	TGTGCCAGCAGTCGGGACCCCATGAACACTGAAGCTTTCTTT
TRBJ2-7	TRBV21-1	NA	NA	13	CASSVYSSYEQYF	TGTGCCAGCTCGGTCTACAGCAGCTACGAGCAGTACTTC
TRBJ2-7	TRBV10-3	NA	NA	15	CAIRLGTGVSYEQYF	TGTGCCATCAGGCTAGGGACGGGAGTGTCCTACGAGCAGTACTTC
TRBJ1-6	TRBV7-9	NA	NA	12	CASSRTDSPLHF	TGTGCCAGCAGCCGGACAGATTCACCCCTCCACTTT
TRBJ1-2	TRBV29-1	NA	TRBD1	12	CSVGGGSYGYTF	TGCAGCGTAGGAGGGGGCAGCTATGGCTACACCTTC
TRBJ1-1	TRBV4-1	few	NA	10	CASSGTEAFF	TGCGCCAGCAGTGGAACTGAAGCTTTCTTT
TRBJ2-7	TRBV19	NA	NA	14	CASSSGPLAYEQYF	TGTGCCAGTAGCTCCGGGCCCCTCGCCTACGAGCAGTACTTC
TRBJ2-3	TRBV9	NA	NA	14	CASSVEAAVDTQYF	TGTGCCAGCAGCGTAGAGGCCGCGGTGGATACGCAGTATTTT
TRBJ1-4	TRBV30	once	NA	13	CACRGLLAEKLFF	TGTGCCTGCCGGGGACTTTTAGCGGAAAAACTGTTTTTT
TRBJ1-5	TRBV11-2	NA	TRBD1	16	CASSPVTGPLGQPQHF	TGTGCCAGCAGCCCCGTGACAGGGCCACTTGGTCAGCCCCAGCATTTT
TRBJ1-2	TRBV10-3	NA	NA	14	CAIRAPGPGGGYTF	TGTGCCATCAGGGCCCCCGGGCCGGGTGGCGGCTACACCTTC
TRBJ1-2	TRBV2	NA	TRBD1	14	CASSRTGFGYGYTF	TGTGCCAGCAGCCGGACAGGTTTTGGCTATGGCTACACCTTC
TRBJ2-7	TRBV19	NA	TRBD2	14	CASSVAGFDYEQYF	TGTGCCAGTAGTGTAGCGGGATTCGACTACGAGCAGTACTTC
TRBJ1-5	TRBV28	NA	TRBD1	16	CASSFVGQGVHRPQHF	TGTGCCAGCAGTTTCGTGGGACAGGGAGTTCACAGGCCCCAGCATTTT
TRBJ1-1	TRBV28	NA	NA	13	CASSLLGRYEAFF	TGTGCCAGCAGTTTATTGGGGCGATATGAAGCTTTCTTT
TRBJ2-1	TRBV4-2	NA	TRBD2	16	CASSQRSGVAYNEQFF	TGTGCCAGCAGCCAAAGGAGCGGGGTCGCCTACAATGAGCAGTTCTTC
TRBJ1-2	TRBV5-6	NA	NA	14	CASSLGTAIYGYTF	TGTGCCAGCAGCCTCGGGACGGCAATATATGGCTACACCTTC
TRBJ2-7	TRBV5-8	NA	NA	16	CASSFGLQQISYEQYF	TGTGCCAGCAGCTTTGGATTACAACAGATCTCCTACGAGCAGTACTTC
TRBJ2-2	TRBV5-1	NA	NA	16	CASSAFRGRNTGELFF	TGCGCCAGCAGCGCCTTTCGGGGGAGGAACACCGGGGAGCTGTTTTTT
TRBJ1-1	TRBV6-2/TRBV6-3	NA	NA	11	CASSQGREAFF	TGTGCCAGCAGCCAGGGGAGGGAAGCTTTCTTT
TRBJ1-2	TRBV13	NA	NA	15	CASSPPAGENYGYTF	TGTGCCAGCAGCCCCCCGGCAGGAGAGAACTATGGCTACACCTTC
TRBJ2-7	TRBV27	NA	TRBD1	15	CASSAGQGRSREQYF	TGTGCCAGCAGTGCCGGACAGGGGCGTTCGCGGGAGCAGTACTTC
TRBJ2-6	TRBV10-3	few	NA	14	CAIPQFSGANVLTF	TGTGCCATCCCCCAATTCTCGGGGGCCAACGTCCTGACTTTC
TRBJ2-2	TRBV6-2/TRBV6-3	NA	TRBD1	18	CASSSRRWDSHPNRELFF	TGTGCCAGCAGTTCGAGACGATGGGACAGCCACCCAAACCGGGAGCTGTTTTTT
TRBJ2-3	TRBV7-8	NA	TRBD2	19	CASSPQIGLAGRFTDTQYF	TGTGCCAGCAGCCCCCAAATAGGACTAGCGGGCCGGTTCACAGATACGCAGTATTTT
TRBJ1-3	TRBV11-2	NA	NA	14	CASSLGSSGNTIYF	TGTGCCAGCAGCCTCGGTAGCTCTGGAAACACCATATATTTT
TRBJ2-3	TRBV7-9	NA	NA	15	CASSLAGTSTDTQYF	TGTGCCAGCAGCTTAGCGGGAACTAGCACAGATACGCAGTATTTT
TRBJ2-7	TRBV5-1	NA	TRBD1	16	CASSAGQGAVGYEQYF	TGCGCCAGCAGCGCCGGACAGGGGGCGGTTGGTTACGAGCAGTACTTC